Presented here are 2 T cell receptor beta chains from one specimen sequenced in a study of blood T cell repertoires in COVID-19 (dated by TCRdb to about 2020). The method was the immunoSEQ multiplex PCR assay. This immuneACCESS table, as held by TCRdb, lists in-frame sequences with V and J called but not all clones. Of the missing ones, under half trace to an unresolved V gene in checked studies; the others have no known cause. This sample gives about 160,000 clones in total; about 85% of them show up just once. The top ten hold about 1% of the sample. The specimen sequenced was peripheral blood. Receptors were obtained from a man in his forties with acute or convalescent COVID-19.

The chain couples TRBV20-1 to TRBJ2-4; D may be TRBD2 (5 bases). This CDR3 is 11 amino acids long. Germline loops: CDR1 DFQATT, CDR2 SNEGSKA (reference sequence). Here the CDR3 reads CSGVAKNIQYF. The DNA of the CDR3 is TGCAGCGGGGTAGCCAAAAACATTCAGTACTTC.

V is TRBV4-1 and J is TRBJ2-7; perhaps TRBD2 as D (6 bases). V gave up 3 bases and J gave up 1 base, with 16 bases separating them. This CDR3 contains 16 residues. Germline CDR1 and CDR2: MGHRA and YSYEKL. The CDR3 bases are TGCGCCAGCAGCCACCCTGTAGCGGATGATTCCTACGAGCAGTACTTC. Protein: CASSHPVADDSYEQYF.